The 18 T cell receptor beta chains below were found in one sample sequenced in a study of Ad26.COV2.S vaccination and SARS-CoV-2 variants. Produced via immunoSEQ multiplex PCR; TCRdb's table is partial and in-frame only. Among about 350,000 clones, approximately 90% were seen once, and the ten largest hold around 4.5%. This sample's treatment: 19 received Ad26.COV2.S at low or high dose, single or two shots; roughly five received placebo; per-sample allocation not given. Each sample was drawn 63 days after the first injection (of vaccine or placebo). The sample consisted of peripheral blood, taken in a trial of Ad26.COV2.S vaccine versus placebo. Source of these receptors: a person between 18 and 60 years old who received the Ad26.COV2.S COVID-19 vaccine or a placebo.

The rearrangement links TRBV25-1 to TRBJ2-2; 10 bases map to TRBD1. CDR1 is MGHDK, CDR2 SYGVNS, per germline. The V segment lost 2 bases and the J segment 3 bases; nucleotides outside the gene matches: 6. This CDR3 region has 17 residues. CDR3 residues: CASSETGTGEDTGELFF. The CDR3, as DNA: TGTGCCAGCAGTGAAACCGGGACAGGGGAGGACACCGGGGAGCTGTTTTTT.

This clone was detected only a few times. The gene calls are TRBV28 and TRBJ2-3, with 9 bases that match TRBD1. Germline loops: CDR1 MDHEN, CDR2 SYDVKM. The CDR3 sequence is 15 residues long. The ends lost 4 bases at V and 6 bases at J; junction bases unmatched: 8. CDR3 sequence reads: CASSSSGTGSDTQYF. The CDR3 nucleotides read TGTGCCAGCAGTTCATCGGGGACAGGGAGCGATACGCAGTATTTT. Based on the CDR3 plus reference TRBV28 and TRBJ2-3, the full variable domain is DVKVTQSSRYLVKRTGEKVFLECVQDMDHENMFWYRQDPGLGLRLIYFSYDVKMKEKGDIPEGYSVSREKKERFSLILESASTNQTSMYLCASSSSGTGSDTQYFGPGTRLTVL.

The chain couples TRBV11-2 to TRBJ2-1; 9 bases map to TRBD2. V shed 7 bases and J 5 bases; nucleotides not matched to a gene: 9. Germline-derived CDR1 and CDR2 are SGHAT and FQNNGV. CDR3 size: 15 residues. CDR3 sequence: CASKSAGGPHNEQFF. Written as DNA, the CDR3 is TGTGCCAGCAAAAGTGCGGGGGGGCCCCACAATGAGCAGTTCTTC.

This sequence joins TRBV2 and TRBJ2-7; D unclear. This CDR3 is 14 amino acids long. The germline V and J ends were trimmed by 1 base and 3 bases, with 10 bases remaining between them. Germline loops: CDR1 SNHLY, CDR2 FYNNEI. The CDR3 DNA follows: TGTGCCAGCAGTGAAGATCTGGGCGGCTACGAGCAGTACTTC. It encodes CASSEDLGGYEQYF.

The rearrangement joins TRBV7-2 to TRBJ2-1; 7 nucleotides agree with TRBD2. CDR3 length: 16 residues. V lost 1 base and J lost 5; bases outside the gene matches: 8. Germline CDR1 and CDR2: SGHTA and FQGNSA. CDR3 amino acids: CASSLGMREWNNEQFF. The CDR3 nucleotides are TGTGCCAGCAGCTTAGGTATGCGGGAGTGGAACAATGAGCAGTTCTTC.

Concerning this clone itself: Different DNA sequences within this sample yield the same CDR3. The chain employs TRBV7-2 and TRBJ2-1; 9 nucleotides agree with TRBD1. This CDR3 spans 15 amino acids. Germline loops: CDR1 SGHTA, CDR2 FQGNSA. The V gene end was trimmed by 5 bases and the J gene end by 1 base; junction bases not matched to a gene: 3. DNA for the CDR3: TGTGCCAGCAGCCTCGACAGGGGGTCCTACAATGAGCAGTTCTTC. It is translated as CASSLDRGSYNEQFF.

The chain recombines TRBV4-1 with TRBJ1-1, with D uncertain. From germline, CDR1 is MGHRA and CDR2 YSYEKL. Between the trimmed V and J ends, which lost 0 bases and 5 bases, there was a span of 10 bases. This CDR3 is built from 14 residues. The CDR3: CASSQDLRGTEAFF. CDR3 sequence (DNA): TGCGCCAGCAGCCAAGATCTGCGAGGGACTGAAGCTTTCTTT.

With respect to this clone: This CDR3 is also generated by other DNA sequences in the sample. The CDR3 region has the DNA TGTGCCAGTAGTATACTAGCGGGATCCTCCTACGAGCAGTACTTC. It translates to CASSILAGSSYEQYF. V is TRBV19 and J is TRBJ2-7, with 9 bases identical to TRBD2. The CDR3 is 15 amino acids. Germline CDR1 is LNHDA and CDR2 is SQIVND (reference sequence). V lost 2 bases, J lost 0 bases, and 2 bases stayed unmatched.

DNA for the CDR3: TGTGCCAGCAAACATACGGATAACTATGGCTACACCTTC. This sequence encodes CASKHTDNYGYTF. V and J are TRBV28 and TRBJ1-2; D is unresolved. Trimming removed 7 bases from V and 1 base from J, with 10 bases in between. The CDR3 length is 13 residues. Germline CDR1 MDHEN, CDR2 SYDVKM.

This chain links TRBV7-6 with TRBJ2-7, with D perhaps TRBD1 (6 bases). This CDR3 comprises 14 residues. Per germline, CDR1 SGHVS and CDR2 FNYEAQ. V gave up 1 base and J gave up 2 bases, with 9 bases separating them. The CDR3 DNA reads TGTGCCAGCAGCTTAGGGACAGAGACCTACGAGCAGTACTTC. It specifies CASSLGTETYEQYF. Filled out from reference TRBV7-6 and TRBJ2-7, the complete variable domain reads GAGVSQSPRYKVTKRGQDVALRCDPISGHVSLYWYRQALGQGPEFLTYFNYEAQQDKSGLPNDRFSAERPEGSISTLTIQRTEQRDSAMYRCASSLGTETYEQYFGPGTRLTVT.

The rearrangement joins TRBV6-2 or TRBV6-3 to TRBJ1-1, with 8 bases that match TRBD1. Germline V gene sequence: CDR1 MNHEY, CDR2 SVGEGT. CDR3 length: 18 residues. The V gene end was trimmed by 2 bases and the J gene end by 4 bases; junction bases not matched to a gene: 15. The CDR3 sequence: CASSYATGGKLRITEAFF. The CDR3 region has the DNA TGTGCCAGCAGTTACGCCACAGGGGGAAAGTTAAGGATCACTGAAGCTTTCTTT.

The chain recombines TRBV12-5 with TRBJ2-7, with D possibly TRBD2 on 7 matching bases. The V gene lost 0 bases and the J gene lost 0 bases, with 24 bases spanning the gap. This CDR3 has 20 residues. Germline V gives CDR1 LGHNT, CDR2 FRNRAP. The CDR3 DNA reads TGTGCTAGTGGTTTGGTACTCACTACGTTAAGCGGGACAAGCTCCTACGAGCAGTACTTC. Translated, it gives CASGLVLTTLSGTSSYEQYF.

V gene TRBV28 combines with J gene TRBJ2-5; 11 nucleotides agree with TRBD2. The CDR3 is 15 residues long. Germline V CDR1 and CDR2: MDHEN, SYDVKM. The trim removed 6 bases at V and 4 bases at J, leaving 7 bases unmatched. The CDR3 loop reads CASRTGTSGAETQYF. The DNA of the CDR3 is TGTGCCAGCAGAACCGGGACTAGCGGTGCAGAGACCCAGTACTTC.

The chain links TRBV9 to TRBJ2-5, with 8 bases fitting TRBD2. This CDR3 is built from 15 residues. Looked up from germline, CDR1 is SGDLS and CDR2 is YYNGEE. V shed 4 bases, J shed 4 bases, and the junction held 9 bases outside the gene matches. In nucleotides, the CDR3 is TGTGCCAGCAGCCTCGGACTAGCCGTTACAGAGACCCAGTACTTC. This encodes CASSLGLAVTETQYF.

V gene TRBV5-5 combines with J gene TRBJ1-4; no clear D. From germline, CDR1 is SGHKS and CDR2 YYEKEE (reference sequence). This CDR3 is 16 amino acids long. V lost 2 bases, J lost 0 bases, and 11 bases lay in between. The CDR3: CASSFIGIPTNEKLFF. DNA of the CDR3: TGTGCCAGCAGCTTTATCGGGATTCCAACTAATGAAAAACTGTTTTTT.

The chain recombines TRBV7-2 with TRBJ2-7, with D tentatively TRBD1 (6 bases). Trimming shortened V by 5 bases and J by 5 bases, and 25 bases separated the two germline ends. CDR3 length equals 17 residues. The germline V gene encodes CDR1 SGHTA and CDR2 FQGNSA. CDR3 nucleotide sequence: TGTGCCAGCAGCCCAGGGGTGGCAGGGGCTATTAAAGACGAGCAGTACTTC. Translation gives CASSPGVAGAIKDEQYF.

The chain couples TRBV19 to TRBJ2-7; D unresolved. Germline V lookup: CDR1 LNHDA, CDR2 SQIVND (reference sequence). CDR3 length: 13 amino acids. Trimming left V 6 bases short and J 1 base short, with 10 bases between. CDR3 sequence: CASSSQLSYEQYF. DNA of the CDR3: TGTGCCAGTAGCTCACAGCTGTCCTACGAGCAGTACTTC.

This clone appeared a single time. The chain employs TRBV6-2 or TRBV6-3 and TRBJ1-5, with TRBD1 as a possible D gene (5 bases). Germline V gene lookup returns CDR1 MNHEY and CDR2 SVGEGT. Trimming cost V 4 bases and J 0 bases, with 19 bases left between them. There are 18 residues in the CDR3. DNA of the CDR3: TGTGCCAGCAGTTCAACGGGTTGGGGGGATTATAGCAATCAGCCCCAGCATTTT. It is translated as CASSSTGWGDYSNQPQHF.